These 31 T cell receptor beta chains were all obtained from the same sample, sequenced in a study of T-cell memory formation after mild COVID-19 (dated by TCRdb to about 2021). Library preparation was by 5' RACE. The run used an Illumina NovaSeq 6000. The raw public reads went through TCRdb reprocessing: fastp at Q25, MiXCR clone calling, in-frame beta chains kept. Records with the same CDR3 protein are collapsed into one entry carrying the most frequent genes and DNA. Present in this sample are under 700,000 distinct CDR3 sequences, roughly 22% of which were seen just once. The ten largest make up about 12% of the sample. Input material: PBMCs or a T cell subset sorted from them (not recorded which). The receptors here all came from an adult woman who had mild COVID-19 (a few samples of this study predate the infection). The sample titles of this study are shuffled in the database, so cell type and time point are left out; the donor was told from shared clones.

This clonotype has at least ten counts. V gene TRBV5-1 combines with J gene TRBJ2-5, with D possibly being TRBD1 or TRBD2 (5 bases each). V was cut by 7 bases and J by 2 bases, with 12 bases left in between. This CDR3 is built from 13 residues. Germline values: CDR1 SGHRS, CDR2 YFSETQ. The chain's CDR3 is CASSGTDQETQYF. The CDR3 DNA is TGCGCCAGCTCCGGGACGGATCAAGAGACCCAGTACTTC.

The V call is TRBV20-1, the J call TRBJ2-3; TRBD2 matches 9 bases. J gave up 4 bases and V 6 bases, and 8 bases lay outside the gene matches. Per the germline V gene, CDR1 is DFQATT and CDR2 is SNEGSKA (reference sequence). The CDR3 sequence is 14 residues long. In DNA form, the CDR3 reads TGCAGTGCAAGGCGGGGGGGCCTAGCAGATACGCAGTATTTT. Amino acid sequence: CSARRGGLADTQYF.

The chain couples TRBV20-1 to TRBJ1-2; 7 nucleotides align to TRBD1. J was trimmed by 3 bases and V by 6 bases; bases with no gene match: 4. Germline V gene lookup returns CDR1 DFQATT and CDR2 SNEGSKA (reference sequence). There are 12 residues in the CDR3. In DNA form, the CDR3 reads TGCAGTGCCACCCAGGGGGACTATGGCTACACCTTC. It encodes CSATQGDYGYTF.

This clonotype was counted at least ten times. The J gene is TRBJ2-1, the V gene TRBV7-9; perhaps TRBD2 as D (6 bases). Germline V gene sequence: CDR1 SEHNR, CDR2 FQNEAQ (reference sequence). The CDR3 is made up of 14 amino acids. Between the trimmed V and J ends, which lost 3 bases and 7 bases, there was a span of 13 bases. The CDR3 protein is CASSLGLAKNEQFF. In DNA form, the CDR3 reads TGTGCCAGCAGCTTGGGACTTGCGAAAAATGAGCAGTTCTTC.

Only a few counts were recorded for this clonotype. CDR3 DNA: TGCAGTGCTAGAGACTTGGTGGGATTTCAGCCCCAGCATTTT. It codes for CSARDLVGFQPQHF. The chain uses TRBV20-1 and TRBJ1-5, with D unclear. This CDR3 comprises 14 residues. Per germline, CDR1 DFQATT and CDR2 SNEGSKA (reference sequence). Trimming took off 0 bases at V and 6 bases at J, with 12 bases between the two ends.

The chain is built from TRBV6-5 and TRBJ2-5, with D perhaps TRBD2 (5 bases). Trimming took off 2 bases at V and 3 bases at J, with 7 bases between the two ends. The CDR3 has 13 residues. CDR1 is MNHEY, CDR2 SVGAGI, per germline. CDR3 sequence: CASSYPGKETQYF. CDR3 coding DNA: TGTGCCAGCAGTTACCCGGGAAAAGAGACCCAGTACTTC.

This sequence joins TRBV11-2 and TRBJ1-2, with D maybe TRBD1 (6 bases). CDR3 size: 15 residues. Germline V gene lookup returns CDR1 SGHAT and CDR2 FQNNGV. The germline V and J ends were trimmed by 4 bases and 8 bases, with 20 bases remaining between them. The CDR3 loop reads CASSSTRGHLEGYTF. The CDR3 bases are TGTGCCAGCAGCTCGACCCGGGGACATCTGGAGGGCTACACCTTC.

This chain connects TRBV15 to TRBJ2-3; 9 bases agree with TRBD2. Germline V CDR1 and CDR2: LNHNV, YYDKDF (reference sequence). The V and J ends lost 0 bases and 1 base, in that order; junction bases with no gene match: 11. The CDR3 runs to 19 residues. The CDR3 DNA follows: TGTGCCACCAGCAGAGATCGGGCGGGACTAGCCCTCGGCACAGATACGCAGTATTTT. Amino acids: CATSRDRAGLALGTDTQYF.

The chain uses TRBV7-2 and TRBJ2-1; 11 bases are a match to TRBD2. Looked up from germline, CDR1 is SGHTA and CDR2 is FQGNSA. The CDR3 extends over 15 amino acids. V was pared by 4 bases and J by 7 bases, with 6 bases of the junction left unmatched. CDR3 loop: CASSSRLAGRNEQFF. CDR3 nucleotide sequence: TGTGCCAGCAGCTCTAGACTAGCGGGACGTAATGAGCAGTTCTTC.

This clonotype was detected a few times. This chain joins TRBV12-3 or TRBV12-4 and TRBJ1-2; TRBD1 aligns across 8 bases. The length of the CDR3 is 14 residues. The V and J ends lost 7 bases and 8 bases, in that order; junction bases with no gene match: 12. CDR3: CASNNRTGLWGYTF. CDR3 coding DNA: TGTGCCAGCAACAACCGGACAGGGCTTTGGGGCTACACCTTC.

The V gene is TRBV7-9, the J gene TRBJ2-5; weak D call: TRBD1 (5 bases). Germline V gene sequence: CDR1 SEHNR, CDR2 FQNEAQ (reference sequence). Trimming left V 4 bases short and J 2 bases short, with 17 bases between. CDR3 length equals 16 residues. The CDR3 DNA follows: TGTGCCAGCAGCTCTGCGAGGACATACCTTCAAGAGACCCAGTACTTC. It translates to CASSSARTYLQETQYF.

This clonotype showed up many times. V usage is TRBV12-3 or TRBV12-4 and J usage is TRBJ2-5, with D perhaps TRBD2 (6 bases). The CDR3 spans 13 residues. Trimming took 4 bases from V and 5 from J, leaving 11 bases between them. CDR3 DNA: TGTGCCAGCAGTTGGGCGACTAGTGAGACCCAGTACTTC. This translates into CASSWATSETQYF.

This clonotype turned up a few times. This sequence joins TRBV5-1 and TRBJ2-3, with 10 positions matching TRBD2. Germline-derived CDR1 and CDR2 are SGHRS and YFSETQ. V lost 1 base to trimming and J lost 3 bases; unmatched junction nucleotides: 8. This CDR3 has 17 residues. DNA for the CDR3: TGCGCCAGCAGCTTGTTGGGAGCGGGGGGGCCTACAGATACGCAGTATTTT. It codes for CASSLLGAGGPTDTQYF.

J is TRBJ2-7 and V is TRBV2; D remains unclear. The CDR3 has 14 residues. CDR1 is SNHLY and CDR2 is FYNNEI in the germline V gene. Between the trimmed V and J ends, which lost 4 bases and 0 bases, there was a span of 10 bases. Here the CDR3 DNA reads TGTGCCAGCAGTGTAGAGGAGAGCTCCTACGAGCAGTACTTC. Translated, it gives CASSVEESSYEQYF.

This clonotype was found a few times. The rearrangement uses TRBV5-8 and TRBJ2-5; possible D gene TRBD1, 6 bases. This CDR3 spans 15 amino acids. V gave up 5 bases and J gave up 2 bases, with 16 bases separating them. Germline V gives CDR1 SGHTS, CDR2 YDEGEE. CDR3 amino acids: CASSRGLGTQETQYF. CDR3 bases: TGTGCCAGCAGTCGAGGCCTGGGGACACAAGAGACCCAGTACTTC. The variable domain in full, with the rest retrieved from reference TRBV5-8 and TRBJ2-5, is EAGVTQSPTHLIKTRGQQATLRCSPISGHTSVYWYQQALGLGLQFLLWYDEGEERNRGNFPPRFSGRQFPNYSSELNVNALELEDSALYLCASSRGLGTQETQYFGPGTRLLVL.

The chain combines TRBV18 with TRBJ2-5, with TRBD1 identical over 7 bases. V shed 2 bases, J shed 2 bases, and the junction held 5 bases outside the gene matches. Per germline, CDR1 KGHSH and CDR2 LQKENI. This CDR3 is built from 15 residues. The CDR3 region is CASSPETGFQETQYF. The CDR3 DNA sequence: TGTGCCAGCTCACCAGAGACAGGGTTTCAAGAGACCCAGTACTTC.

The J gene is TRBJ2-6, the V gene TRBV7-6; D remains ambiguous. The CDR3 contains 17 residues. The germline gives CDR1 SGHVS, CDR2 FNYEAQ. Between the trimmed V and J ends, which lost 3 bases and 0 bases, there was a span of 12 bases. CDR3 coding DNA: TGTGCCAGCAGCTTGTATCGTTCGGGCTCTGGGGCCAACGTCCTGACTTTC. It specifies CASSLYRSGSGANVLTF.

This clonotype was picked up a small number of times. The chain is built from TRBV7-8 and TRBJ2-5, with 9 bases aligning to TRBD2. Germline V lookup: CDR1 SGHVS, CDR2 FQNEAQ. Trimming cost V 4 bases and J 4 bases; bases outside gene matches: 7. The CDR3 sequence is 15 residues long. CDR3 nucleotides: TGTGCCAGCAGCTACAGCGGGGGGAACCTAGAGACCCAGTACTTC. Its protein product is CASSYSGGNLETQYF.

There are a few counts of this clonotype. V and J are TRBV20-1 and TRBJ2-7; D is tentatively TRBD1 or TRBD2 (5 bases each). V lost 0 bases, J lost 0 bases, and 15 bases lay in between. Germline V CDR1 and CDR2: DFQATT, SNEGSKA (reference sequence). CDR3 length: 16 residues. The chain's CDR3 is CSARDFRDGNSYEQYF. Written as DNA, the CDR3 is TGCAGTGCTAGAGATTTCAGGGACGGCAACTCCTACGAGCAGTACTTC.

This clonotype was recorded at least ten times. The V call is TRBV5-1, the J call TRBJ1-1; tentative D call: TRBD1 (6 bases). This CDR3 contains 14 residues. With 4 bases removed from V and 0 bases from J, the gap between germline ends came to 10 bases. Germline V lookup: CDR1 SGHRS, CDR2 YFSETQ. The CDR3 DNA is TGCGCCAGCAGCAGCGGACAGCTGAACACTGAAGCTTTCTTT. Its protein is CASSSGQLNTEAFF.

This clonotype turned up a few times. The gene calls are TRBV12-3 or TRBV12-4 and TRBJ1-1; D possibly corresponds to TRBD1 (5 bases). The CDR3 runs 13 residues. Trimming stripped 6 bases from V and 6 bases from J, with 14 bases between. The CDR3 region has the DNA TGTGCCAGCAGGGAGCAGGGTACCCCTGAAGCTTTCTTT. It encodes CASREQGTPEAFF.

The chain is built from TRBV29-1 and TRBJ1-1; maybe TRBD1 (5 bases). CDR1 and CDR2 (germline): SQVTM, ANQGSEA. The CDR3 runs to 13 residues. V was clipped by 4 bases and J by 4 bases, with 13 bases between them. The CDR3 DNA reads TGCAGCGTTGTCCGGTCGGGGGTCACTGAAGCTTTCTTT. This translates into CSVVRSGVTEAFF.

A few counts support this clonotype. The chain joins TRBV7-8 to TRBJ1-5; D not resolved. The CDR3 is made up of 14 amino acids. Trimming stripped 5 bases from V and 7 bases from J, with 15 bases between. Germline V gene lookup returns CDR1 SGHVS and CDR2 FQNEAQ. The CDR3 reads CASSQRAPGQPQHF. The CDR3 DNA reads as TGTGCCAGCAGCCAAAGGGCGCCCGGGCAGCCCCAGCATTTT.

The table lists this clonotype with a few counts. The chain combines TRBV6-5 with TRBJ2-7; 7 nucleotides match TRBD1. V gave up 7 bases and J gave up 3 bases; unmatched junction bases: 15. CDR3 size: 16 residues. CDR1 and CDR2 (germline): MNHEY, SVGAGI. The CDR3 region is CASKTSTSGGFYEQYF. In DNA form, the CDR3 reads TGTGCCAGCAAGACCTCGACGTCAGGGGGTTTCTACGAGCAGTACTTC.

This chain links TRBV7-3 with TRBJ1-1; D is unresolved. CDR1 is SGHTA, CDR2 FQGTGA, per germline. V lost 2 bases to trimming and J lost 1 base, with 11 bases between them. This CDR3 region has 15 residues. This CDR3 is CASSLGLGRNTEAFF. In nucleotides, the CDR3 is TGTGCCAGCAGCTTAGGGCTCGGGCGGAACACTGAAGCTTTCTTT.

The V gene is TRBV7-9, the J gene TRBJ1-2; D remains unclear. CDR3 length equals 15 residues. Trimming left V 2 bases short and J 2 bases short, with 12 bases between. Per germline, CDR1 SEHNR and CDR2 FQNEAQ (reference sequence). In nucleotides, the CDR3 is TGTGCCAGCAGCTTACCTGCAGAAGAAAACTATGGCTACACCTTC. Translated, it gives CASSLPAEENYGYTF.

This clonotype has more than one count but fewer than ten. The genes are TRBV10-3 and TRBJ1-2; D not resolved. The CDR3 extends over 15 amino acids. Looked up from germline, CDR1 is ENHRY and CDR2 is SYGVKD. Trimming cost V 6 bases and J 0 bases, with 14 bases left between them. The CDR3 protein is CAIRSSPLANYGYTF. In DNA form, the CDR3 reads TGTGCCATCAGATCTAGCCCACTAGCTAACTATGGCTACACCTTC.

The rearrangement links TRBV7-2 to TRBJ2-1, with TRBD1 matching over 9 bases. Germline assignment: CDR1 SGHTA and CDR2 FQGNSA. This CDR3 region has 16 residues. V lost 6 bases to trimming and J lost 9 bases; unmatched junction nucleotides: 15. As DNA, the CDR3 is TGTGCCAGCAGACTAACCGGGACAGGGAATTTCGGTGAGCAGTTCTTC. It is translated as CASRLTGTGNFGEQFF.

This clonotype has only a few counts. The gene calls are TRBV12-3 or TRBV12-4 and TRBJ2-1; no firm D call. V lost 5 bases, J lost 12 bases, and 20 bases lay in between. This CDR3 spans 14 amino acids. CDR3 amino acids: CASSPPPLLRGQFF. The DNA of the CDR3 is TGTGCCAGCAGTCCTCCCCCCCTTCTCCGTGGGCAGTTCTTC.

This chain uses TRBV28 with TRBJ2-7, with 10 bases identical to TRBD1. The CDR3 extends over 15 amino acids. The trim removed 6 bases at V and 5 bases at J, leaving 10 bases unmatched. Germline V CDR1 and CDR2: MDHEN, SYDVKM. CDR3 DNA sequence: TGTGCCAGCAGCCGTCGGACAGGGGGATTTCACGAGCAGTACTTC. This sequence encodes CASSRRTGGFHEQYF.

This clonotype has more than one count but fewer than ten. J is TRBJ1-4 and V is TRBV5-5; the D gene is possibly TRBD1 (5 bases). Germline V gene sequence: CDR1 SGHKS, CDR2 YYEKEE (reference sequence). The CDR3 is 14 amino acids. The V end lost 4 bases, the J end lost 10 bases, and 17 bases lay between the germline ends. The CDR3: CASSEGLPTGKLFF. The CDR3 DNA is TGTGCCAGCAGCGAGGGACTCCCGACGGGAAAACTGTTTTTT. The full variable domain, in which reference TRBV5-5 and TRBJ1-4 provide the parts outside the CDR3, is DAGVTQSPTHLIKTRGQQVTLRCSPISGHKSVSWYQQVLGQGPQFIFQYYEKEERGRGNFPDRFSARQFPNYSSELNVNALLLGDSALYLCASSEGLPTGKLFFGSGTQLSVL.